This T cell receptor (beta chain) was sequenced for a study of blood T cell repertoires in COVID-19 (TCRdb year 2020). At the level of the whole study: Collaborator samples came from the United States, Italy and Spain and covered acute and convalescent phases of COVID-19. Sample metadata almost always included a de-identified subject ID, COVID-19 status, age in years and sex. Deeply sampled blood TCRbeta repertoires from subjects exposed to, actively infected with, or recovered from COVID-19 were included in the dataset. The repertoires were made available in a free public database intended to serve as a resource for research on the immune response to SARS-CoV-2. Where HLA class I and class II types were available, the types were taken from metadata supplied by the sample provider, not from assay-based typing. Samples came from the ongoing ImmuneRACE study (first 160 participants) plus 1,254 subjects from 6 global collaborators. The prospective study material was composed of cDNA or gDNA derived from T cells, B-cell-depleted T cells, or PBMCs. General findings and caveats noted by the study authors: Clinical and demographic metadata were provided uncurated, with the amount varying by source and participant.

Regarding this clone: The antigen it recognizes is unknown. The input lacks base qualities; no much larger clone sits a single base away.

From cysteine to phenylalanine, the CDR3 is 15 amino acids long. CDR3 DNA only is kept here, 45 bases in frame from base 1. V loses 2 bases, J loses 4 bases, and the germline ends lie 14 bases apart. The germline V gene (reference sequence) gives CDR1 as SGHNT and CDR2 as YYREEE. Each collaborating institution followed its own protocols to collect whole blood in K2EDTA tubes. Collaborator samples were shipped for TCRbeta analysis as frozen whole blood, isolated PBMCs, or DNA extracted from either sample type. The immunoSEQ Assay, a bias-controlled multiplex PCR, was used to amplify TCRbeta CDR3 regions from genomic DNA. From the authors' description of their analysis: The number of nucleated cells in each sample was estimated from the amplification of reference gene primers within the assay. Sequence reads were collapsed and filtered to measure the absolute abundance of every unique TCRbeta CDR3 rearrangement. For each sample, productive Simpson clonality was calculated as the square root of Simpson's diversity index across productive rearrangements. Drawn from immuneACCESS, this table holds only the in-frame rearrangements with V and J called that TCRdb kept. Clones are partly lost; checked studies trace under half to an unresolved V gene and leave the rest unexplained. V, J and clone size are those of that table, while D and trimming were read from the DNA. For this sample the table gives more than 35,000 clones, of which less than 70% were detected only once. The ten largest clones add up to around 6.5% of the sample.

The chain was built from TRBV5-4 and TRBJ2-3, and possibly TRBD2, on 6 matching bases. The sequence was obtained from an elderly man with acute or convalescent COVID-19. The sample comprised peripheral blood. The DNA sequence is as follows: TGTGCCAGCAGCTTTGGGGGGAGCGGATCAGATACGCAGTATTTT. Translated, this is CASSFGGSGSDTQYF.